The next 22 T cell receptor beta chains were all read from a single sample in a study of cytomegalovirus exposure and HLA in healthy donors. Primers: 60 Vbeta forward and 13 Jbeta reverse. Sequenced by immunoSEQ multiplex PCR; TCRdb stores in-frame clones only, minus some. In the table there are approximately 150,000 clones, almost 85% of which are singletons. Sample: PBMCs. These receptor sequences come from a man under 40 in good health and CMV-seropositive.

The chain carries TRBV5-1 and TRBJ2-1; possibly TRBD2 for D (6 bases). Trimming left V 2 bases short and J 3 bases short, with 12 bases between. The CDR3 runs 15 residues. Germline V gene lookup returns CDR1 SGHRS and CDR2 YFSETQ. The CDR3 spells CASSFQGLDYNEQFF. The DNA for the CDR3 is TGCGCCAGCAGCTTCCAGGGACTTGACTACAATGAGCAGTTCTTC.

In this sample, this clone turned up once. The CDR3 bases are TGTGCCAGCAGGGGGGGTATTGAGCAGTTCTTC. This translates into CASRGGIEQFF. The gene calls are TRBV28 and TRBJ2-1; weak D call: TRBD2 (6 bases). CDR1 MDHEN and CDR2 SYDVKM come from the germline V gene. Trimming removed 6 bases from V and 9 bases from J, with 9 bases in between. CDR3 length: 11 amino acids. The full variable domain, completed using reference TRBV28 and TRBJ2-1, is DVKVTQSSRYLVKRTGEKVFLECVQDMDHENMFWYRQDPGLGLRLIYFSYDVKMKEKGDIPEGYSVSREKKERFSLILESASTNQTSMYLCASRGGIEQFFGPGTRLTVL.

This clone was found a few times. This chain links TRBV2 with TRBJ1-1; no definite D call. The CDR3 runs 13 residues. Germline-derived CDR1 and CDR2 are SNHLY and FYNNEI. The V gene lost 2 bases and the J gene lost 1 base, with 5 bases spanning the gap. The chain's CDR3 is CASSEQWNTEAFF. The CDR3 DNA follows: TGTGCCAGCAGTGAACAATGGAACACTGAAGCTTTCTTT.

The V and J genes are TRBV2 and TRBJ2-5; 9 bases align to TRBD1. The germline gives CDR1 SNHLY, CDR2 FYNNEI. After removal of 1 base from V and 0 bases from J, the junction contained 6 bases not matched to a gene. This CDR3 comprises 17 residues. CDR3 nucleotides: TGTGCCAGCAGTGAAGGGGGGGACAGGGCAGACCAAGAGACCCAGTACTTC. Amino acid sequence: CASSEGGDRADQETQYF.

The V and J genes are TRBV7-2 and TRBJ2-2; D might be TRBD2 (6 bases). The ends were cut back, 1 base at V and 5 bases at J, with 17 bases in the middle. Germline values: CDR1 SGHTA, CDR2 FQGNSA. The CDR3 extends over 17 amino acids. The CDR3 DNA sequence: TGTGCCAGCAGCTTAGAGTATCTAGTCCGGGGGACCGGGGAGCTGTTTTTT. It is translated as CASSLEYLVRGTGELFF.

The rearrangement links TRBV19 to TRBJ1-1; possible D gene TRBD1, 6 bases. Looked up from germline, CDR1 is LNHDA and CDR2 is SQIVND (reference sequence). The CDR3 has 14 residues. Trimming shortened V by 3 bases and J by 5 bases, and 13 bases separated the two germline ends. CDR3 DNA: TGTGCCAGTAGTATGGGCCCCACAGGGACTGAAGCTTTCTTT. Encoded protein: CASSMGPTGTEAFF.

V is TRBV27 and J is TRBJ2-7, with a possible D match to TRBD2 (5 bases). Trimming took off 11 bases at V and 3 bases at J, with 17 bases between the two ends. There are 13 residues in the CDR3. Germline CDR1 MNHEY, CDR2 SMNVEV (reference sequence). Written as DNA, the CDR3 is TGTGCCTCTGGAGGACTGTCGGGCTACGAGCAGTACTTC. Translated, it gives CASGGLSGYEQYF.

V gene TRBV18 combines with J gene TRBJ2-5; maybe TRBD1 (6 bases). From germline, CDR1 is KGHSH and CDR2 LQKENI. Trimming left V 5 bases short and J 3 bases short, with 10 bases between. CDR3 size: 13 residues. CDR3 coding DNA: TGTGCCAGCTCAACCGGGACAAAAGAGACCCAGTACTTC. Amino acid sequence: CASSTGTKETQYF. Looking up the rest from reference TRBV18 and TRBJ2-5 gives the full variable domain: NAGVMQNPRHLVRRRGQEARLRCSPMKGHSHVYWYRQLPEEGLKFMVYLQKENIIDESGMPKERFSAEFPKEGPSILRIQQVVRGDSAAYFCASSTGTKETQYFGPGTRLLVL.

This clone occurred once. J is TRBJ2-7 and V is TRBV4-3; 10 bases are shared with TRBD2. The CDR3 length is 16 residues. The V segment lost 4 bases and the J segment 6 bases; nucleotides outside the gene matches: 12. Germline-derived CDR1 and CDR2 are LGHNA and YSLEER. The CDR3 protein is CASSPKRGGHFSEQYF. The CDR3 nucleotides are TGCGCCAGCAGCCCAAAGCGGGGGGGCCATTTCTCCGAGCAGTACTTC.

The chain's CDR3 is CASSEKAPGTEAFF. The CDR3 DNA is TGCGCCAGCAGTGAGAAGGCCCCGGGAACTGAAGCTTTCTTT. The V gene is TRBV10-1, the J gene TRBJ1-1; D is unresolved. The germline gives CDR1 WNHNN, CDR2 SYGVQD (reference sequence). The CDR3 runs to 14 residues. V was clipped by 2 bases and J by 5 bases, with 12 bases between them.

The J gene is TRBJ2-7, the V gene TRBV5-6; a weak D match, TRBD1 (6 bases). Germline-derived CDR1 and CDR2 are SGHDT and YYEEEE. The CDR3 spans 14 residues. Trimming left V 1 base short and J 2 bases short, with 10 bases between. CDR3 in DNA: TGTGCCAGCAGCTTGACAGGGATAGCCTACGAGCAGTACTTC. Encoded protein: CASSLTGIAYEQYF.

The rearrangement uses TRBV4-2 and TRBJ1-1; tentatively, D is TRBD1 (6 bases). Deletions cut 0 bases from V and 1 base from J, with 15 bases between. The CDR3 covers 17 residues. CDR1 and CDR2 from the germline V gene are LGHNA and YNFKEQ. The CDR3 protein is CASSQDAAGAENTEAFF. CDR3 in DNA: TGTGCCAGCAGCCAAGATGCAGCGGGGGCGGAGAACACTGAAGCTTTCTTT.

This chain joins TRBV7-7 and TRBJ2-5, with TRBD2 identical over 8 bases. The V segment lost 5 bases and the J segment 6 bases; nucleotides outside the gene matches: 8. This CDR3 comprises 14 residues. Per germline, CDR1 SSHAT and CDR2 FNYEAQ (reference sequence). The CDR3 DNA follows: TGTGCCAGCAGCCCCGGGGGGGGAGGAAAGACCCAGTACTTC. Translated, it gives CASSPGGGGKTQYF.

The chain has TRBV5-1 and TRBJ1-6; D is unresolved. CDR3 length: 16 amino acids. Germline CDR1 SGHRS, CDR2 YFSETQ. The V and J ends lost 0 bases and 7 bases respectively, with 14 bases between them. The CDR3 region has the DNA TGCGCCAGCAGCTTGGGTAGGTCGGGGAACAATTCACCCCTCCACTTT. It specifies CASSLGRSGNNSPLHF.

The V gene is TRBV19, the J gene TRBJ2-1; 9 bases match TRBD2. The CDR3 contains 17 residues. Germline V lookup: CDR1 LNHDA, CDR2 SQIVND (reference sequence). V shed 7 bases, J shed 0 bases, and the junction held 10 bases outside the gene matches. The CDR3 loop is CASNPGAGGSSYNEQFF. The CDR3 nucleotides read TGTGCCAGTAACCCTGGGGCGGGAGGGAGCTCCTACAATGAGCAGTTCTTC. Supplemented by reference TRBV19 and TRBJ2-1, the full variable domain reads DGGITQSPKYLFRKEGQNVTLSCEQNLNHDAMYWYRQDPGQGLRLIYYSQIVNDFQKGDIAEGYSVSREKKESFPLTVTSAQKNPTAFYLCASNPGAGGSSYNEQFFGPGTRLTVL.

The V gene is TRBV2, the J gene TRBJ2-7, with 10 bases lining up with TRBD1. Per germline, CDR1 SNHLY and CDR2 FYNNEI. CDR3 size: 13 residues. V lost 6 bases and J lost 6; bases outside the gene matches: 5. This CDR3 reads CASSSGQGIEQYF. The CDR3 DNA reads TGTGCCAGCAGCTCGGGACAGGGGATCGAGCAGTACTTC.

This clone was picked up a small number of times. J is TRBJ2-3 and V is TRBV5-3; 12 bases are shared with TRBD2. TRBV5-3 is identified as an open reading frame with a role that is uncertain. V lost 4 bases to trimming and J lost 3 bases; unmatched junction nucleotides: 6. The CDR3 is made up of 16 amino acids. The CDR3 nucleotides are TGTGCCAGAAGCGCTGGACTAGCGGGGCAAACAGATACGCAGTATTTT. This gives the protein CARSAGLAGQTDTQYF.

The rearrangement uses TRBV9 and TRBJ1-3; 11 nucleotides match TRBD1. Unmatched junction bases numbered 5, after V lost 0 bases and J lost 3 bases. Per germline, CDR1 SGDLS and CDR2 YYNGEE. This CDR3 comprises 17 residues. The DNA for the CDR3 is TGTGCCAGCAGCGTAGGTCCGGGACAGGGGGTTGGAAACACCATATATTTT. The encoded protein is CASSVGPGQGVGNTIYF.

The chain joins TRBV19 to TRBJ2-1; tentative D call: TRBD2 (5 bases). The germline V gene encodes CDR1 LNHDA and CDR2 SQIVND (reference sequence). V gave up 3 bases and J gave up 3 bases, with 12 bases separating them. CDR3 size: 15 residues. This CDR3 is CASSMFAGYYNEQFF. As DNA, the CDR3 is TGTGCCAGTAGTATGTTTGCGGGTTACTACAATGAGCAGTTCTTC.

V and J are TRBV5-1 and TRBJ1-2; the D gene is possibly TRBD1 (5 bases). There are 13 residues in the CDR3. Per the germline V gene, CDR1 is SGHRS and CDR2 is YFSETQ. V dropped 4 bases and J dropped 5 bases, with 12 bases sitting between them. CDR3 amino acids: CASSPGRVYGYTF. As DNA, the CDR3 is TGCGCCAGCAGCCCGGGCAGGGTGTATGGCTACACCTTC.

This chain joins TRBV5-1 and TRBJ1-1; TRBD1 might be the D (6 bases). Deletions cut 2 bases from V and 1 base from J, with 9 bases between. The germline V gene encodes CDR1 SGHRS and CDR2 YFSETQ. CDR3 length: 14 amino acids. DNA for the CDR3: TGCGCCAGCAGCTTAGGGGGACCGAACACTGAAGCTTTCTTT. Amino acids: CASSLGGPNTEAFF.

As regards this clone: Given a much more abundant clone one base away, this may be a read error. V and J are TRBV5-5 and TRBJ1-2, with unresolved D. V dropped 0 bases and J dropped 2 bases, with 5 bases sitting between them. The CDR3 totals 13 residues. The germline CDR1 and CDR2 sequences are SGHKS and YYEKEE (reference sequence). The CDR3 nucleotides are TGTGCCAGCAGCTTGGACGGGAACTATGGCTACACCTTC. Amino acid sequence: CASSLDGNYGYTF.